The present T cell receptor beta chain was sequenced within a study of CD8+ T cells in alopecia areata. CDR1 is SGHRS, CDR2 YFSETQ, per germline. The CDR3 totals 14 residues. V dropped 2 bases and J dropped 1; count of bases not matched to a gene: 2. In each case, RNA was isolated and then reverse transcribed into cDNA as the sequencing template. The repertoire was sequenced with immunoSEQ multiplex PCR; TCRdb's copy has only in-frame clones and lacks some. The profile shows 190,000 or so clones, roughly 64% of them singletons. The treatment is: oral pan-JAK inhibitor, 5-10 mg twice daily. Collected material from alopecia areata patients comprised lesional scalp punch biopsies and peripheral blood.

The source of this sequence is a human donor with alopecia areata. This sample comprised CD8+ T cells sorted from blood, obtained at week 24, from a patient treated with tofacitinib. This chain joins TRBV5-1 and TRBJ2-7; TRBD2 agrees at 8 bases. The CDR3 region has the DNA TGCGCCAGCAGCTTTAGCGGGAATTCCTACGAGCAGTACTTC. This codes for CASSFSGNSYEQYF.